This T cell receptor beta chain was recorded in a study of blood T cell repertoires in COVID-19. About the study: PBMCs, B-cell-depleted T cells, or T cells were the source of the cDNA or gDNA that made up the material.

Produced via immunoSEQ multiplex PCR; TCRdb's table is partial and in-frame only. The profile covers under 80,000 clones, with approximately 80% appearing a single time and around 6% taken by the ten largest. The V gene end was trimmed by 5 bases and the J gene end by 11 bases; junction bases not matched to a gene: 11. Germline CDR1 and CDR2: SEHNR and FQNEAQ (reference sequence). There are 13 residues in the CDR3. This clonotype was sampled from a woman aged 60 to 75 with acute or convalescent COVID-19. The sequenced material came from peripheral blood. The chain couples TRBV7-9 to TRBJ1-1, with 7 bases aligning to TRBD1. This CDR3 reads CASSPKTGAWAFF. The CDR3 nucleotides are TGTGCCAGCAGCCCGAAAACAGGGGCTTGGGCTTTCTTT.